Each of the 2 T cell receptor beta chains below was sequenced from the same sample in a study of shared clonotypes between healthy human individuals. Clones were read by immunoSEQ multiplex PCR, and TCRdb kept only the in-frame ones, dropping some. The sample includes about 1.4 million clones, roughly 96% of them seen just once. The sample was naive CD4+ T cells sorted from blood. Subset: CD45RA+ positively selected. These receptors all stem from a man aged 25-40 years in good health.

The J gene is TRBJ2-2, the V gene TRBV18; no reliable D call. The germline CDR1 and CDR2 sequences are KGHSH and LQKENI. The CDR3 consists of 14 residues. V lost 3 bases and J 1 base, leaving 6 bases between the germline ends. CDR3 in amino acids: CASSPVMNTGELFF. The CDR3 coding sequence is TGTGCCAGCTCACCGGTAATGAACACCGGGGAGCTGTTTTTT.

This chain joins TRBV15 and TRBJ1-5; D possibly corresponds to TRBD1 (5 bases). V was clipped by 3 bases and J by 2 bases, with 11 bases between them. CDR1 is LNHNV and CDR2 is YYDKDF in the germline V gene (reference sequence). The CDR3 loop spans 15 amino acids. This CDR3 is CATSSGATGNQPQHF. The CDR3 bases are TGTGCCACCAGCAGCGGGGCTACAGGCAATCAGCCCCAGCATTTT.